This TCR beta chain is drawn from a study of neoadjuvant anti-PD-1 for oral cavity cancer. Profiling relied on immunoSEQ multiplex PCR, and the TCRdb table lists in-frame clones only, not all of them. Here the sample spans fewer than 20,000 clones, 66% being singletons. The ends lost 3 bases at V and 4 bases at J; junction bases unmatched: 5. CDR1 is MGHRA, CDR2 YSYEKL, per germline. This CDR3 spans 14 amino acids. Here the sequenced sample was PBMCs, taken before nivolumab (anti-PD-1) treatment. The chain has TRBV4-1 and TRBJ1-2; 7 bases are shared with TRBD1. The TCR sequence derives from a person aged 35 to 85 with oral cavity squamous cell carcinoma. CDR3 DNA: TGCGCCAGCAGCCAGACAGGGACGGGCTATGGCTACACCTTC. Its translation is CASSQTGTGYGYTF.